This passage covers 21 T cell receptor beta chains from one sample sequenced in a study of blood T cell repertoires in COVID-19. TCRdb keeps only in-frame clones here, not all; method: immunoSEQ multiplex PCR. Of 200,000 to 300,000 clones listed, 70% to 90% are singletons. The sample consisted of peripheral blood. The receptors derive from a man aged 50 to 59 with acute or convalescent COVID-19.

CDR3 region: CASSLDRVNSPLHF. Written as DNA, the CDR3 is TGCGCCAGCAGCTTGGACAGGGTAAATTCACCCCTCCACTTT. V gene TRBV5-1 combines with J gene TRBJ1-6; a possible D gene is TRBD1 (6 bases). Looked up from germline, CDR1 is SGHRS and CDR2 is YFSETQ. This CDR3 has 14 amino acids. The V end was cut by 0 bases, the J end by 7 bases, with 8 bases between.

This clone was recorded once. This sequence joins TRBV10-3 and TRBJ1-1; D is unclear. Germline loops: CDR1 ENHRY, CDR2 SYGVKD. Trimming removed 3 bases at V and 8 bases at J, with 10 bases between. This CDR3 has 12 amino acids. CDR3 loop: CAISEPMLEAFF. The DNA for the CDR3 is TGTGCCATCAGTGAACCTATGCTGGAAGCTTTCTTT.

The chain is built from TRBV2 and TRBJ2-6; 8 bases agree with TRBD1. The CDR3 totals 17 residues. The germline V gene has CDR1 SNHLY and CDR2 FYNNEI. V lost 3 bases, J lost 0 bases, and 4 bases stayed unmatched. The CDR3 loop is CASSEGTGYSGANVLTF. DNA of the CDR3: TGTGCCAGCAGTGAGGGGACAGGATACTCTGGGGCCAACGTCCTGACTTTC.

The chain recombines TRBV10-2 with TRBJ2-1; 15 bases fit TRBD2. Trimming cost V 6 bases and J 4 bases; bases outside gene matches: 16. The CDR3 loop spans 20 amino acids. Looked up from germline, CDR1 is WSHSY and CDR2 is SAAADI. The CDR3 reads CASRGDGTSGGLLPYNEQFF. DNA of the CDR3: TGCGCCAGCAGGGGCGACGGGACTAGCGGGGGGCTTCTACCATACAATGAGCAGTTCTTC.

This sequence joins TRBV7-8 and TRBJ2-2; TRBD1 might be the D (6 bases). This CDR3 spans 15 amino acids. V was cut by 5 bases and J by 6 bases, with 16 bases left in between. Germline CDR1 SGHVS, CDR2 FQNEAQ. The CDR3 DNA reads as TGTGCCAGCAGCCAAACCAGGGGTTCAGCCGGGGAGCTGTTTTTT. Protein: CASSQTRGSAGELFF.

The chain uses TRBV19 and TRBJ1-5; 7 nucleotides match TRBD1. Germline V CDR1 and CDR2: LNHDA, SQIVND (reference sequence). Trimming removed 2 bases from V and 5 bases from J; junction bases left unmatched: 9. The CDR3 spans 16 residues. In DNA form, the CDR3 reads TGTGCCAGTAGTATAAGTGGGTGGGACAGTGATCAGCCCCAGCATTTT. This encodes CASSISGWDSDQPQHF.

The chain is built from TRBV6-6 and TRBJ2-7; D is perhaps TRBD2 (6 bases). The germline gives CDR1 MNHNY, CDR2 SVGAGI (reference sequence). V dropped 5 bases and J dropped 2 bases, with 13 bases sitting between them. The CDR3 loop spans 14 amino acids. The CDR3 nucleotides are TGTGCCAGCAGTCAAATAGCGGAAGCCTACGAGCAGTACTTC. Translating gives CASSQIAEAYEQYF.

The CDR3 sequence: CASGGGLITYEQYF. DNA for the CDR3: TGTGCCTCCGGGGGAGGGTTGATAACTTACGAGCAGTACTTC. The gene calls are TRBV10-3 and TRBJ2-7, with 7 positions matching TRBD2. Germline V gives CDR1 ENHRY, CDR2 SYGVKD. V shed 11 bases, J shed 4 bases, and the junction held 14 bases outside the gene matches. The CDR3 extends over 14 amino acids.

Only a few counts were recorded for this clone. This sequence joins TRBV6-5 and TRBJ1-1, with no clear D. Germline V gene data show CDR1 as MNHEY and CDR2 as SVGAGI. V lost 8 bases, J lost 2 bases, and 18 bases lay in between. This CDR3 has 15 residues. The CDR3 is CASAVGIGSNTEAFF. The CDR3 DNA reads TGTGCCAGCGCCGTGGGGATCGGGAGTAACACTGAAGCTTTCTTT.

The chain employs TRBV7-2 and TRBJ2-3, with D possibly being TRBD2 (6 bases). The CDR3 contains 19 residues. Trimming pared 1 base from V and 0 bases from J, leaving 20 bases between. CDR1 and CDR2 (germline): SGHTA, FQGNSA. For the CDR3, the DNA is TGTGCCAGCAGCTTAGAATCCTCTGTATTAGCGGCTAGCACAGATACGCAGTATTTT. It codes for CASSLESSVLAASTDTQYF.

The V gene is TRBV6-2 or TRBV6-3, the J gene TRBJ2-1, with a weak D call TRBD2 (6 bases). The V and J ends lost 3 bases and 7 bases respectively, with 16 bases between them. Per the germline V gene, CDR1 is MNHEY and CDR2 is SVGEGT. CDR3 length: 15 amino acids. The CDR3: CASSYFGGDGNEQFF. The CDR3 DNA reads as TGTGCCAGCAGTTATTTCGGAGGGGATGGGAATGAGCAGTTCTTC.

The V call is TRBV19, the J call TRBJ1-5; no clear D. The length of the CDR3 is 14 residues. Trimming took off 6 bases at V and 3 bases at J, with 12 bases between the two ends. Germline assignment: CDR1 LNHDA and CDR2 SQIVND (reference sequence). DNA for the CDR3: TGTGCCAGTAGAAGGACTGATTTCAATCAGCCCCAGCATTTT. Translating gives CASRRTDFNQPQHF.

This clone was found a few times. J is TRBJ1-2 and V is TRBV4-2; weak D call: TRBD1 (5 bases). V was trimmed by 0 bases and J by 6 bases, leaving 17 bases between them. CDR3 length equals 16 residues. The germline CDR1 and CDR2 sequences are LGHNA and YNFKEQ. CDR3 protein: CASSQDGGVRGDGYTF. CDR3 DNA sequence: TGTGCCAGCAGCCAAGACGGGGGGGTAAGAGGTGATGGCTACACCTTC.

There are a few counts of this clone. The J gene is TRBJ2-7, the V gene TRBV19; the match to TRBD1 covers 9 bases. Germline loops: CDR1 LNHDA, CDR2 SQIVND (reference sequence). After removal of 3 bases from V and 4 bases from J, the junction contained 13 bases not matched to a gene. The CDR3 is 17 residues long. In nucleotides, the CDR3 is TGTGCCAGTAGTATTAGTCCGCGGACAGGGGAAAGGTACGAGCAGTACTTC. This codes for CASSISPRTGERYEQYF.

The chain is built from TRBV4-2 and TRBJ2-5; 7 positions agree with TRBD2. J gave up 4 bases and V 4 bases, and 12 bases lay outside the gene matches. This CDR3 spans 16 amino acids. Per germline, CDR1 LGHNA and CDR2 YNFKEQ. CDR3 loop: CASSRGTGGETETQYF. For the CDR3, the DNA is TGTGCCAGCAGCCGAGGAACGGGGGGTGAGACAGAGACCCAGTACTTC.

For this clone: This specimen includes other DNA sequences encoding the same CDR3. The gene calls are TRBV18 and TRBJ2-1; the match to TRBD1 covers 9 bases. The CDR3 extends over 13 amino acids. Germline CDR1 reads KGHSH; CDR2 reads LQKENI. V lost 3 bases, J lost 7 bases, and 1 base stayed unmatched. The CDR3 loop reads CASSPGQGNEQFF. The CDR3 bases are TGTGCCAGCTCACCGGGACAGGGTAATGAGCAGTTCTTC.

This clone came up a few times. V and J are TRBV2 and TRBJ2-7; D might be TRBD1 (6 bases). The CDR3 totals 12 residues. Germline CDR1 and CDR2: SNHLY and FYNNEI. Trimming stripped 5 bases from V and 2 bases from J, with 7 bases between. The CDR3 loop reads CASSRQAYEQYF. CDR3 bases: TGTGCCAGCAGTAGACAGGCCTACGAGCAGTACTTC.

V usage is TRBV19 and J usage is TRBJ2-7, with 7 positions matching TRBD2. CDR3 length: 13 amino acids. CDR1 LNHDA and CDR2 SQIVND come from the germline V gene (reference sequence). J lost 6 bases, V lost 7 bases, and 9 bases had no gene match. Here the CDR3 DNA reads TGTGCCAGTACAAGGTCCCCTAGCGGCGAGCAGTACTTC. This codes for CASTRSPSGEQYF.

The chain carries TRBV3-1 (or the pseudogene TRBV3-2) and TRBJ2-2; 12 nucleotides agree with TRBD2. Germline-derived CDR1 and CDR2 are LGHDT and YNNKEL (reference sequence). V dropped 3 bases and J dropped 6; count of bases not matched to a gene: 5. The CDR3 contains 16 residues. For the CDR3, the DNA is TGTGCCAGCAGCCACCTAGCGGGAGGGCCTTCCGGGGAGCTGTTTTTT. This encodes CASSHLAGGPSGELFF.

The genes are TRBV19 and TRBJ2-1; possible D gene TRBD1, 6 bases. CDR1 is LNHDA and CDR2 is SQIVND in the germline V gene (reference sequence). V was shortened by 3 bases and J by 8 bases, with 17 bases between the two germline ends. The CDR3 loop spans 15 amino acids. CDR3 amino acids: CASSIRQDLGDEQFF. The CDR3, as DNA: TGTGCCAGTAGTATCAGACAGGACCTAGGGGATGAGCAGTTCTTC.

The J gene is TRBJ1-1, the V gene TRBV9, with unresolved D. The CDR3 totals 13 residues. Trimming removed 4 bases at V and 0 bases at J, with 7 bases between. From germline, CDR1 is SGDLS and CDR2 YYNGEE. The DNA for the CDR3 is TGTGCCAGCAGCCCCCGGTTGAACACTGAAGCTTTCTTT. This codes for CASSPRLNTEAFF.